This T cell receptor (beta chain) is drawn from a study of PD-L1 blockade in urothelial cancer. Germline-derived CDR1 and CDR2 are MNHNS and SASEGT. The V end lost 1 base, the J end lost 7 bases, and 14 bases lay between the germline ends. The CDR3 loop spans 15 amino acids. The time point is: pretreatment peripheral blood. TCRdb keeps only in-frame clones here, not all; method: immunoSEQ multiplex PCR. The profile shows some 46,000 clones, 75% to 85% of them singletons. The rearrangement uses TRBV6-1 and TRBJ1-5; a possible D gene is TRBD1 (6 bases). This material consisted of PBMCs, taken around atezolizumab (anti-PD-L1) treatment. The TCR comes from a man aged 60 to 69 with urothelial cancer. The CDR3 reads CASSEDGQRFQPQHF. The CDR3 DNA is TGTGCCAGCAGTGAAGACGGACAGAGGTTCCAGCCCCAGCATTTT.